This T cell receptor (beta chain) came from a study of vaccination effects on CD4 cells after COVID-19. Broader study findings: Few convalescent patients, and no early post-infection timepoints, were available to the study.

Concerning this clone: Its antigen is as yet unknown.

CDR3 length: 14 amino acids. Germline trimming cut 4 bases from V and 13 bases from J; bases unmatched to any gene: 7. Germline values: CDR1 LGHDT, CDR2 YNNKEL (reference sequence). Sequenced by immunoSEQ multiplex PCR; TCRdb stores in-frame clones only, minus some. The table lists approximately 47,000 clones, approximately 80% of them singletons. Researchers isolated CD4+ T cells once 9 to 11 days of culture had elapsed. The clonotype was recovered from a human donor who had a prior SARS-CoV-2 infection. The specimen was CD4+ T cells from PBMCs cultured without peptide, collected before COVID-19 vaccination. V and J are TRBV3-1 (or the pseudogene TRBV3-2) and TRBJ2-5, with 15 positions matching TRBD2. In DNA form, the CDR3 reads TGTGCCAGCAGCCTAGGGACTAGCGGGGGGTCGCCGTACTTC. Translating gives CASSLGTSGGSPYF.